These 23 T cell receptor beta chains share one sample of origin, sequenced in a study of blood T cells in healthy people across ages. A sample-barcoded 5' primer and a J-beta primer mix were used in a second PCR of roughly 6 to 11 cycles. TCRdb reprocessed the 5' RACE reads via MiXCR and lists one record per CDR3 protein. This repertoire shows around 650,000 distinct CDR3 sequences, less than 40% found once; its top ten account for 15%. Material for sequencing was blood. All receptors come from an elderly woman in good health.

This clonotype was detected only once. The J gene is TRBJ1-2, the V gene TRBV6-1, with D possibly matching TRBD1 (6 bases). The CDR3 is 17 amino acids. Germline CDR1 reads MNHNS; CDR2 reads SASEGT. The germline V and J ends were trimmed by 5 bases and 5 bases, with 24 bases remaining between them. The CDR3 is CASSKKPTGRRPYGYTF. CDR3 DNA: TGTGCCAGCAGTAAAAAACCCACAGGGAGGAGGCCTTATGGCTACACCTTC.

There are a few counts of this clonotype. A much larger clone differs from this one at a single base, so this may be a read error. CDR3 protein: CASSLGSSEGYEQYF. The CDR3 nucleotides are TGTGCCAGCAGCTTGGGCTCTAGCGAGGGGTACGAGCAGTACTTC. The genes are TRBV5-4 and TRBJ2-7, with D perhaps matching TRBD2 (6 bases). CDR1 is SGHNT, CDR2 YYREEE, per germline (reference sequence). This CDR3 is 15 amino acids long. The V end was cut by 0 bases, the J end by 4 bases, with 14 bases between.

This clonotype was detected many times. The V gene is TRBV5-5, the J gene TRBJ1-2; D gene ambiguous. Trimming took 0 bases from V and 3 from J, leaving 18 bases between them. In germline, CDR1 is SGHKS, CDR2 YYEKEE (reference sequence). The CDR3 runs 17 residues. For the CDR3, the DNA is TGTGCCAGCAGCTTGGAGATGGGCCCACTCCGGCACTATGGCTACACCTTC. Its protein is CASSLEMGPLRHYGYTF.

This clonotype has a count of ten or more. The rearrangement joins TRBV20-1 to TRBJ1-2; 8 positions agree with TRBD1. The CDR3 consists of 14 residues. Germline V gives CDR1 DFQATT, CDR2 SNEGSKA (reference sequence). The trim removed 2 bases at V and 4 bases at J, leaving 6 bases unmatched. The CDR3 DNA is TGCAGTGCTAGACTTCGACAGGGGATCTATGGCTACACCTTC. It specifies CSARLRQGIYGYTF.

At least ten counts were recorded for this clonotype. CDR3 loop: CASSETGSYEQYF. Here the CDR3 DNA reads TGTGCCAGCAGTGAAACCGGTTCCTACGAGCAGTACTTC. V usage is TRBV25-1 and J usage is TRBJ2-7, with D unresolved. The ends were cut back, 2 bases at V and 1 base at J, with 6 bases in the middle. The CDR3 runs to 13 residues. The germline gives CDR1 MGHDK, CDR2 SYGVNS.

This clonotype occurred many times. This chain joins TRBV6-1 and TRBJ2-1; 9 bases map to TRBD2. Losses at the gene ends were 7 bases for V and 6 bases for J; bases not matched to a gene: 10. Germline V gene data show CDR1 as MNHNS and CDR2 as SASEGT. This CDR3 is built from 15 residues. CDR3 DNA sequence: TGTGCCAGCATCTTAGCGGGGGCCCTCATCAATGAGCAGTTCTTC. Translation gives CASILAGALINEQFF.

The sample holds many counts of this clonotype. This chain joins TRBV20-1 and TRBJ1-2; 7 bases are a match to TRBD1. The CDR3 has 13 amino acids. Germline V gene data show CDR1 as DFQATT and CDR2 as SNEGSKA (reference sequence). The V and J ends lost 0 bases and 4 bases, in that order; junction bases with no gene match: 2. CDR3 in DNA: TGCAGTGCTAGAGAACAGGGGCCCTATGGCTACACCTTC. Protein: CSAREQGPYGYTF.

The gene calls are TRBV7-9 and TRBJ2-7; D gene uncertain. The CDR3 consists of 14 residues. V dropped 1 base and J dropped 7 bases, with 14 bases sitting between them. Germline CDR1 is SEHNR and CDR2 is FQNEAQ (reference sequence). Here the CDR3 DNA reads TGTGCCAGCAGCTTAGACCGGAGCTACAATGAGCAGTACTTC. Its protein is CASSLDRSYNEQYF.

This clonotype was seen many times. The V call is TRBV7-8, the J call TRBJ2-6; 7 nucleotides match TRBD1. Germline CDR1 SGHVS, CDR2 FQNEAQ. With V trimmed by 2 bases and J by 2 bases, 6 bases remained unmatched. The length of the CDR3 is 17 residues. The CDR3 loop is CASSLSHRGTGANVLTF. The CDR3 DNA follows: TGTGCCAGCAGCTTATCCCACAGGGGTACTGGGGCCAACGTCCTGACTTTC.

This clonotype was counted ten times or more. The chain links TRBV10-3 to TRBJ2-7; D is uncertain. Trimming pared 0 bases from V and 7 bases from J, leaving 16 bases between. Germline lookup yields CDR1 ENHRY and CDR2 SYGVKD. This CDR3 has 15 amino acids. DNA of the CDR3: TGTGCCATCAGTGAGTCGAATAGGCCTCCTAGGGAGCAGTACTTC. Translation gives CAISESNRPPREQYF.

This clonotype was seen repeatedly, ten times or more. The chain carries TRBV5-5 and TRBJ2-1; 9 nucleotides match TRBD1. The CDR3 spans 16 residues. CDR1 SGHKS and CDR2 YYEKEE come from the germline V gene (reference sequence). With 4 bases clipped from V and 6 bases from J, the junction kept 11 bases outside the gene matches. This CDR3 is CASSLRPGTGINEQFF. DNA of the CDR3: TGTGCCAGCAGCCTTCGGCCCGGGACAGGGATCAATGAGCAGTTCTTC.

This clonotype was observed at least ten times. The J gene is TRBJ2-7, the V gene TRBV9; D is undetermined. Germline-derived CDR1 and CDR2 are SGDLS and YYNGEE. V was trimmed by 4 bases and J by 4 bases, leaving 18 bases between them. There are 15 residues in the CDR3. In nucleotides, the CDR3 is TGTGCCAGCAGCACCGCCCCCCGAACCCCATACGAGCAGTACTTC. This codes for CASSTAPRTPYEQYF. The full variable domain, its missing parts supplied by reference TRBV9 and TRBJ2-7, is DSGVTQTPKHLITATGQRVTLRCSPRSGDLSVYWYQQSLDQGLQFLIQYYNGEERAKGNILERFSAQQFPDLHSELNLSSLELGDSALYFCASSTAPRTPYEQYFGPGTRLTVT.

This clonotype was counted many times. The V gene is TRBV5-5, the J gene TRBJ1-5, with 8 bases that match TRBD1. This CDR3 has 15 residues. V shed 0 bases, J shed 6 bases, and the junction held 5 bases outside the gene matches. CDR1 is SGHKS and CDR2 is YYEKEE in the germline V gene (reference sequence). CDR3 DNA: TGTGCCAGCAGCTTGGAAGGGGACAGGCGTCAGCCCCAGCATTTT. Translation gives CASSLEGDRRQPQHF.

The chain couples TRBV27 to TRBJ1-3, with D unresolved. The ends were cut back, 3 bases at V and 8 bases at J, with 11 bases in the middle. Germline lookup yields CDR1 MNHEY and CDR2 SMNVEV (reference sequence). The length of the CDR3 is 13 residues. This CDR3 reads CASSFSGGHTIYF. The CDR3 coding sequence is TGTGCCAGCAGTTTTTCGGGCGGGCACACCATATATTTT.

This clonotype was seen repeatedly, ten times or more. Here the CDR3 DNA reads TGTGCCAGCAGCCCTATAGCGGGGGCGCCCGCTGAGCAGTTCTTC. Translating gives CASSPIAGAPAEQFF. The chain combines TRBV7-2 with TRBJ2-1; 9 nucleotides agree with TRBD2. The CDR3 length is 15 residues. The J segment lost 9 bases and the V segment lost 5 bases, leaving 11 bases of the junction unmatched. Germline loops: CDR1 SGHTA, CDR2 FQGNSA. Supplemented by reference TRBV7-2 and TRBJ2-1, the full variable domain reads GAGVSQSPSNKVTEKGKDVELRCDPISGHTALYWYRQSLGQGLEFLIYFQGNSAPDKSGLPSDRFSAERTGGSVSTLTIQRTQQEDSAVYLCASSPIAGAPAEQFFGPGTRLTVL.

The sample holds many counts of this clonotype. CDR3 sequence reads: CASSFTREQFF. The CDR3 coding sequence is TGTGCCAGCAGCTTCACCAGAGAGCAGTTCTTC. V is TRBV5-6 and J is TRBJ2-1; no definite D call. Germline values: CDR1 SGHDT, CDR2 YYEEEE. With 2 bases removed from V and 10 bases from J, the gap between germline ends came to 7 bases. The CDR3 is 11 residues long. Drawing the rest from reference TRBV5-6 and TRBJ2-1, the complete variable domain is DAGVTQSPTHLIKTRGQQVTLRCSPKSGHDTVSWYQQALGQGPQFIFQYYEEEERQRGNFPDRFSGHQFPNYSSELNVNALLLGDSALYLCASSFTREQFFGPGTRLTVL.

This clonotype was seen at least ten times. V gene TRBV12-3 or TRBV12-4 combines with J gene TRBJ2-7, with 12 bases aligning to TRBD2. The V gene end was trimmed by 3 bases and the J gene end by 4 bases; junction bases not matched to a gene: 10. The CDR3 contains 17 residues. Written as DNA, the CDR3 is TGTGCCAGCAGTTTGAGGGCTCTAGCGGGGGGGCTTTACGAGCAGTACTTC. This codes for CASSLRALAGGLYEQYF.

Ten or more counts support this clonotype. The chain couples TRBV9 to TRBJ2-1; maybe TRBD1 (6 bases). Germline CDR1 is SGDLS and CDR2 is YYNGEE. Trimming removed 0 bases from V and 0 bases from J, with 13 bases in between. The CDR3 has 17 amino acids. The CDR3 nucleotides read TGTGCCAGCAGCGTAGCCCATACAGGGCACTCCTACAATGAGCAGTTCTTC. As protein: CASSVAHTGHSYNEQFF. Combining the CDR3 with reference TRBV9 and TRBJ2-1 gives the whole variable domain DSGVTQTPKHLITATGQRVTLRCSPRSGDLSVYWYQQSLDQGLQFLIQYYNGEERAKGNILERFSAQQFPDLHSELNLSSLELGDSALYFCASSVAHTGHSYNEQFFGPGTRLTVL.

This clonotype has a count of ten or more. The gene calls are TRBV7-2 and TRBJ2-7; D gene uncertain. Trimming cost V 5 bases and J 4 bases, with 15 bases left between them. The germline V gene has CDR1 SGHTA and CDR2 FQGNSA. CDR3 size: 14 residues. CDR3 sequence (DNA): TGTGCCAGCAGCCCCTCCCCAGAGCGATACGAGCAGTACTTC. It specifies CASSPSPERYEQYF.

This clonotype was seen ten or more times. This sequence joins TRBV6-2 or TRBV6-3 and TRBJ2-1; TRBD2 agrees at 13 bases. The V and J ends lost 5 bases and 7 bases, in that order; junction bases with no gene match: 8. The CDR3 runs 16 residues. Germline lookup yields CDR1 MNHEY and CDR2 SVGEGT. CDR3 coding DNA: TGTGCCAGCAGTACGCCGGGACTAGCGGGGAGGAATGAGCAGTTCTTC. Translating it yields CASSTPGLAGRNEQFF.

At least ten counts were recorded for this clonotype. The chain has TRBV7-2 and TRBJ2-1, with D possibly TRBD2 on 6 matching bases. Trimming stripped 4 bases from V and 4 bases from J, with 23 bases between. Germline V CDR1 and CDR2: SGHTA, FQGNSA. The CDR3 covers 18 residues. CDR3 DNA sequence: TGTGCCAGCAGCTGGCCCCCGGGGGAGGACTACAATTACAATGAGCAGTTCTTC. This gives the protein CASSWPPGEDYNYNEQFF.

This clonotype was recorded many times. The gene calls are TRBV7-2 and TRBJ2-1; no clear D gene. Germline CDR1 SGHTA, CDR2 FQGNSA. V lost 4 bases, J lost 9 bases, and 10 bases lay in between. This CDR3 has 12 residues. CDR3 bases: TGTGCCAGCAGCTCTGCACCGGGTGAGCAGTTCTTC. Its protein product is CASSSAPGEQFF. Together with reference TRBV7-2 and TRBJ2-1, the CDR3 gives the full variable domain: GAGVSQSPSNKVTEKGKDVELRCDPISGHTALYWYRQSLGQGLEFLIYFQGNSAPDKSGLPSDRFSAERTGGSVSTLTIQRTQQEDSAVYLCASSSAPGEQFFGPGTRLTVL.

V and J are TRBV7-2 and TRBJ2-7, with D possibly matching TRBD1 (5 bases). V gave up 5 bases and J gave up 3 bases, with 20 bases separating them. The CDR3 has 16 amino acids. Germline-derived CDR1 and CDR2 are SGHTA and FQGNSA. In DNA, the CDR3 is TGTGCCAGCAGCCTCGCAGGGATTCGGAGTGGCTACGAGCAGTACTTC. It specifies CASSLAGIRSGYEQYF.